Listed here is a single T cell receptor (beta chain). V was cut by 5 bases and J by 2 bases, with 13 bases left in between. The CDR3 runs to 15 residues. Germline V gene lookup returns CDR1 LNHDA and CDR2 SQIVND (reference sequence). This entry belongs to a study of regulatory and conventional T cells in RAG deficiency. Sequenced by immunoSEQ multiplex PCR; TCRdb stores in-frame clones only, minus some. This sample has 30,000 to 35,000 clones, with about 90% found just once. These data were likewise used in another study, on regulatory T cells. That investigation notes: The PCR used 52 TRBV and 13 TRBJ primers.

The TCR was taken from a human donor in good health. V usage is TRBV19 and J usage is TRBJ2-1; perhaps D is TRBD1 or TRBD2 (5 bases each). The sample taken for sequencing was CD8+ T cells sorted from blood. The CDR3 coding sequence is TGTGCCAGTAGTGAGCGGACGGGGCCCTACAATGAGCAGTTCTTC. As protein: CASSERTGPYNEQFF.